This T cell receptor (beta chain) was sequenced during a study of OX40 agonist ivuxolimab in advanced cancers. Study-level background: Age averaged approximately 60 years (range about 23 to 85), and roughly 82% were male.

Clones were sequenced by immunoSEQ multiplex PCR, and TCRdb holds only the in-frame ones, with some missing. The sample records 50,000 or so clones, around 85% being singletons. V was clipped by 4 bases and J by 4 bases; unmatched bases: 8. Germline CDR1 and CDR2: SGHRS and YFSETQ. This CDR3 has 16 amino acids. This TCR was recovered from an adult with an advanced solid tumor such as melanoma, head and neck, liver or kidney cancer. The V call is TRBV5-1, the J call TRBJ2-1; 10 bases map to TRBD2. Sequenced here: CD4+ or CD8+ T cells sorted from blood, sampled in a trial of the OX40 agonist ivuxolimab. CDR3 DNA sequence: TGCGCCAGCAGCCCTCCCTTAGCGGGGGGTTACAATGAGCAGTTCTTC. It is translated as CASSPPLAGGYNEQFF.